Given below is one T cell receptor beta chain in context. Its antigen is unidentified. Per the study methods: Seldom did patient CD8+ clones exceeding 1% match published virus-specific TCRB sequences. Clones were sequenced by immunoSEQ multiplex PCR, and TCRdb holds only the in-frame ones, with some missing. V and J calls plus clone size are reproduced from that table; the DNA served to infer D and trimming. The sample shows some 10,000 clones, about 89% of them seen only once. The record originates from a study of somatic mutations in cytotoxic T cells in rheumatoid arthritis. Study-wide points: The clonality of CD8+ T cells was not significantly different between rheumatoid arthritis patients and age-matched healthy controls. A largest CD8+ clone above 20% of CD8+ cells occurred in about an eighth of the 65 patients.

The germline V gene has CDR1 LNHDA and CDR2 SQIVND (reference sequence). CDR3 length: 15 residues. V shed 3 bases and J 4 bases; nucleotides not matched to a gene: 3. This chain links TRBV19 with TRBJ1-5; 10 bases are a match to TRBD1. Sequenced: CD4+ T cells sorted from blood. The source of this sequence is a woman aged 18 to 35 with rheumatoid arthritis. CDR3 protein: CASSMGQGLNQPQHF. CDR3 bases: TGTGCCAGTAGTATGGGACAGGGGCTAAATCAGCCCCAGCATTTT.